The 12 T cell receptor beta chains below come from one sample, sequenced in a study of tumor-infiltrating lymphocytes in primary liver carcinoma. Reverse transcription of approximately 500 ng total RNA with a constant-region primer produced TCR beta cDNA. Researchers made the TCR beta libraries by running three nested multiplex PCR rounds with slightly modified ARM-PCR. For 10 cycles apiece, the opening two PCR rounds ran with TRBV1-TRBV30 forward primers and a C-beta reverse primer. TCRdb re-called the multiplex PCR reads with MiXCR, one entry per CDR3 protein. The data show more than 150,000 distinct CDR3 sequences, 60% seen once. Germline DNA was also extracted, and blood RNA was taken from unsorted whole blood. Sequencing was carried out using peripheral blood. These receptors were obtained from a man between 40 and 49 years old with primary liver carcinoma and hepatitis B virus infection.

Concerning this clonotype: At one of its ends the junction is not consistent with the germline gene, which may arise from a read error. The V and J genes are TRBV29-1 and TRBJ2-3; TRBD1 is a possible D gene (6 bases). The CDR3 is 16 amino acids. The germline V gene encodes CDR1 SQVTM and CDR2 ANQGSEA. The CDR3 spells CSVEDPTGSPTDTQYF. CDR3 DNA: TGCAGCGTTGAAGACCCAACAGGGAGCCCCACAGATACACAGTATTTT.

Concerning this clonotype itself: One junction end does not reproduce the germline sequence, and a read error may be involved. The chain has TRBV29-1 and TRBJ2-1; the match to TRBD2 covers 7 bases. Germline V CDR1 and CDR2: SQVTM, ANQGSEA. The CDR3 loop spans 12 amino acids. The DNA of the CDR3 is TGCAGCGTTGAAATAGCGGGCAATGAGCAGCTCTTC. Translated, it gives CSVEIAGNEQLF.

As regards this clonotype: The junction and the germline gene differ at one end; a read error may be behind it. V usage is TRBV28 and J usage is TRBJ1-3, with D possibly TRBD1 on 5 matching bases. The CDR3 totals 13 residues. Germline assignment: CDR1 MDHEN and CDR2 SYDVKM. Written as DNA, the CDR3 is TGTGCCAGCAGTGGGGGTTCTGGAAACACCATATATTTC. Encoded protein: CASSGGSGNTIYF.

J is TRBJ2-1 and V is TRBV12-3 or TRBV12-4, with D perhaps TRBD2 (5 bases). The V and J ends lost 6 bases and 7 bases respectively, with 19 bases between them. The CDR3 spans 15 residues. CDR3 loop: CASSLEGRDLNEQFF. For the CDR3, the DNA is TGTGCCAGCAGCCTAGAGGGCCGGGATTTAAATGAGCAGTTCTTC.

This clonotype was seen only a few times. The V and J genes are TRBV12-3 or TRBV12-4 and TRBJ1-6; D gene ambiguous. CDR3 size: 14 residues. V was cut by 2 bases and J by 6 bases, with 8 bases left in between. The DNA of the CDR3 is TGTGCCAGCAGTTTATTAGGGTTTAATTCACCCCTCCACTTT. Protein: CASSLLGFNSPLHF.

In its sample, this clonotype was seen many times. V gene TRBV29-1 combines with J gene TRBJ2-5; no definite D call. CDR3 length: 11 residues. Germline CDR1 reads SQVTM; CDR2 reads ANQGSEA. Trimming cost V 7 bases and J 0 bases, with 6 bases left between them. The CDR3 loop is CSAQDQETQYF. CDR3 in DNA: TGCAGCGCCCAGGACCAAGAGACCCAGTACTTC.

This clonotype has just a few counts. At one of its ends the junction is not consistent with the germline gene, which may arise from a read error. This sequence joins TRBV6-5 and TRBJ2-7, with D possibly being TRBD1 (6 bases). The V gene's germline CDR1 is MNHEY and CDR2 SVGAGI. The CDR3 totals 14 residues. CDR3 in amino acids: CASSDRDRSYEQYF. The CDR3 nucleotides read TGTGCTAGCAGTGACCGTGACAGGAGCTACGAGCAGTACTTC.

This chain connects TRBV12-3 or TRBV12-4 to TRBJ2-7; D unclear. This CDR3 comprises 15 residues. The V and J ends lost 3 bases and 0 bases respectively, with 12 bases between them. CDR3 bases: TGTGCCAGCAGTTTCCACCCGGAGCCCTCCTACGAGCAGTACTTC. As protein: CASSFHPEPSYEQYF.

On this clonotype itself: At one boundary the junction diverges from the germline segment, which might be a read error. V and J are TRBV29-1 and TRBJ2-1; tentatively, D is TRBD2 (6 bases). The germline V gene has CDR1 SQVTM and CDR2 ANQGSEA. This CDR3 spans 14 amino acids. The CDR3 coding sequence is TGCAGCGGGAGTAACGGGAGATCCGGGAATGAACAGTTCTTC. This gives the protein CSGSNGRSGNEQFF.

This clonotype is judged medium-sized. This chain links TRBV11-2 with TRBJ2-1; the match to TRBD2 covers 8 bases. Germline assignment: CDR1 SGHAT and CDR2 FQNNGV. This CDR3 has 15 amino acids. Losses at the gene ends were 7 bases for V and 2 bases for J; bases not matched to a gene: 7. CDR3 sequence: CASNVAGNPYNEQFF. As DNA, the CDR3 is TGTGCCAGCAACGTAGCGGGAAATCCCTACAATGAGCAGTTCTTC.

The table lists this clonotype with many counts. The chain links TRBV6-6 to TRBJ2-7; TRBD2 is a possible D gene (6 bases). V gave up 2 bases and J gave up 4 bases, with 6 bases separating them. This CDR3 contains 12 residues. Germline V gene data show CDR1 as MNHNY and CDR2 as SVGAGI (reference sequence). The CDR3 nucleotides are TGTGCCAGCAGTTACCTAGCGTACGAGCAGTACTTC. This translates into CASSYLAYEQYF.

Remarks on this clonotype: Its ends do not fully match the called genes, so a read error is possible. V gene TRBV5-1 combines with J gene TRBJ2-6; TRBD1 might be the D (6 bases). Germline V gene lookup returns CDR1 SGHRS and CDR2 YFSETQ. The CDR3 has 17 amino acids. The chain's CDR3 is CASTHLGASTGTNVLTF. CDR3 in DNA: TGCGCCAGCACCCACTTGGGGGCTTCAACTGGGACCAACGTCCTGACTTTC.